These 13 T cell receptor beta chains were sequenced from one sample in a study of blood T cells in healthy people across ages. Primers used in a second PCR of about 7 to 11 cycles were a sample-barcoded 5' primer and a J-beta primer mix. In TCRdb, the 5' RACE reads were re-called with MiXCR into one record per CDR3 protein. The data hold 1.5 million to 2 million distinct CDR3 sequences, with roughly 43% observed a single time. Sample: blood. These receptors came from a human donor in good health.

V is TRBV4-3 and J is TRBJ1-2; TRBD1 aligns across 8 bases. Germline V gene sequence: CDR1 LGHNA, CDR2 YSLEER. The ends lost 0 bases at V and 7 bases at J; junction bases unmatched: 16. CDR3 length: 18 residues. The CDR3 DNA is TGCGCCAGCAGCCAAGATGGAAAACCGGGGCCAGGGGGCTTTGGCTACACCTTC. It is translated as CASSQDGKPGPGGFGYTF.

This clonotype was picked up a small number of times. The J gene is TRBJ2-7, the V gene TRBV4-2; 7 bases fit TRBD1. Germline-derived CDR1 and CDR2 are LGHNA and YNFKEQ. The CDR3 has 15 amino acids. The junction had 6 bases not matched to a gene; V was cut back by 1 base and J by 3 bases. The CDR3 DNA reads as TGTGCCAGCAGCCAAGGACAGGGAACGGGCTACGAGCAGTACTTC. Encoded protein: CASSQGQGTGYEQYF.

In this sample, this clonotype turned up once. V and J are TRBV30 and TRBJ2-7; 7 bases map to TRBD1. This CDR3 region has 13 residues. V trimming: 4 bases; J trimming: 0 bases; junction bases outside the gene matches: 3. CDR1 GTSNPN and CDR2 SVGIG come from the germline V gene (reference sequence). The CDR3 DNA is TGTGCCTGGATGAAGGGGGCCTCCTACGAGCAGTACTTC. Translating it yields CAWMKGASYEQYF. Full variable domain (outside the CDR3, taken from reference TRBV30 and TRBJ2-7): SQTIHQWPATLVQPVGSPLSLECTVEGTSNPNLYWYRQAAGRGLQLLFYSVGIGQISSEVPQNLSASRPQDRQFILSSKKLLLSDSGFYLCAWMKGASYEQYFGPGTRLTVT.

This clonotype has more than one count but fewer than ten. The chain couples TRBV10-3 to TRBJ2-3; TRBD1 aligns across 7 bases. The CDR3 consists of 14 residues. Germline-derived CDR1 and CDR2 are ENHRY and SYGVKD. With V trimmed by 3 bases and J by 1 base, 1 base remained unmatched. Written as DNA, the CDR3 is TGTGCCATCAGTGACGGACAGGGCACAGATACGCAGTATTTT. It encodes CAISDGQGTDTQYF.

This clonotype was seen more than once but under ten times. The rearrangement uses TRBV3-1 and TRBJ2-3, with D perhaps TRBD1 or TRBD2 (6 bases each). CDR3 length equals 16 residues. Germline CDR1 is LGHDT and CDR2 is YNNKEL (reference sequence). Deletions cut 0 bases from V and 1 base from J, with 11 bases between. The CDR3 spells CASSQDLGGRTDTQYF. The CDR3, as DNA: TGTGCCAGCAGCCAAGATCTCGGGGGCCGCACAGATACGCAGTATTTT.

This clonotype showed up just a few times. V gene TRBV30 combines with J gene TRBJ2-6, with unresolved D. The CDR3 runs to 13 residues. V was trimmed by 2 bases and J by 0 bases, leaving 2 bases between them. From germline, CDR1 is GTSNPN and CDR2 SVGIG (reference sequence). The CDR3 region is CAWSFSGANVLTF. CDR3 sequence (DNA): TGTGCCTGGAGTTTCTCTGGGGCCAACGTCCTGACTTTC. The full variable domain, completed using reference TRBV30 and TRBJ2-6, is SQTIHQWPATLVQPVGSPLSLECTVEGTSNPNLYWYRQAAGRGLQLLFYSVGIGQISSEVPQNLSASRPQDRQFILSSKKLLLSDSGFYLCAWSFSGANVLTFGAGSRLTVL.

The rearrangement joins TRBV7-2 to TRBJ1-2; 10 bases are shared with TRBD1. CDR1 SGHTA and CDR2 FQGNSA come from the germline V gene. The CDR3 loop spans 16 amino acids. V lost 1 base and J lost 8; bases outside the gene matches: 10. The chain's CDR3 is CASSLEIADRGLGYTF. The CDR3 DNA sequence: TGTGCCAGCAGCTTAGAGATCGCCGACAGGGGGCTCGGCTACACCTTC. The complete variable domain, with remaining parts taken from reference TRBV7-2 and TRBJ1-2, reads GAGVSQSPSNKVTEKGKDVELRCDPISGHTALYWYRQSLGQGLEFLIYFQGNSAPDKSGLPSDRFSAERTGGSVSTLTIQRTQQEDSAVYLCASSLEIADRGLGYTFGSGTRLTVV.

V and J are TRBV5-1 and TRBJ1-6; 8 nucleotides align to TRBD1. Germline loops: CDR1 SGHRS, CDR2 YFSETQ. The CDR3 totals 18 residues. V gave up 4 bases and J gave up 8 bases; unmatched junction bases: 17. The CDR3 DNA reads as TGCGCCAGCAGCCCACAAGGTGGGTCAGGGGGCCATTATTCACCCCTCCACTTT. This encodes CASSPQGGSGGHYSPLHF.

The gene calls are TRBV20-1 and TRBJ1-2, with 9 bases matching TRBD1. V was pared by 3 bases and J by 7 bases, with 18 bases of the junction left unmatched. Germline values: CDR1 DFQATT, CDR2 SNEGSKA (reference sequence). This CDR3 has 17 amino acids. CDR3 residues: CSARVDRGRLLWGGYTF. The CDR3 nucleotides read TGCAGTGCTAGGGTGGACAGGGGACGACTCTTATGGGGTGGCTACACCTTC.

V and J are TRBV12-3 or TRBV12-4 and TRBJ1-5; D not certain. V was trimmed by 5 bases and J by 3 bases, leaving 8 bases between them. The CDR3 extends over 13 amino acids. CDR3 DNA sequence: TGTGCCAGCAGTACCCGGCCCAATCAGCCCCAGCATTTT. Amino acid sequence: CASSTRPNQPQHF.

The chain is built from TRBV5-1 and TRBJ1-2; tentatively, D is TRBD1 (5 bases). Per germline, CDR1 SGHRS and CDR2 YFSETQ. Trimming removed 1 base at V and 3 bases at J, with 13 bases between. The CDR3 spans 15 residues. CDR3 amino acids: CASSLTGDGDYGYTF. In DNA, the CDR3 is TGCGCCAGCAGCTTGACAGGCGATGGCGACTATGGCTACACCTTC.

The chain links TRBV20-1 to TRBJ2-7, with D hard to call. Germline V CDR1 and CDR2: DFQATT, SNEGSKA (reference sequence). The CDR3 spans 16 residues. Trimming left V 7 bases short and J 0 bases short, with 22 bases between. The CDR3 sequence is CSVPRPGGLSSYEQYF. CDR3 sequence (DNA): TGCAGTGTCCCCCGACCCGGCGGTTTAAGCTCCTACGAGCAGTACTTC.

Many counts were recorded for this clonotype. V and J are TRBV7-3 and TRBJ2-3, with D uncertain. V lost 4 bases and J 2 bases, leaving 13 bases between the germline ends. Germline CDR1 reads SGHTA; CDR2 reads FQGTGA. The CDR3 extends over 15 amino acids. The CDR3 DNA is TGTGCCAGCAGCTCCGACCTGACCCACACAGATACGCAGTATTTT. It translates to CASSSDLTHTDTQYF.